A single sample is the source of the 27 T cell receptor beta chains below, sequenced in a study of T-cell reconstitution after alpha-beta-depleted transplantation in children. Molecular barcoding with unique molecular identifiers was used for the TCRbeta library. One entry per CDR3 protein, called by TCRdb with MiXCR from the PCR reads. The sample includes roughly 570,000 distinct CDR3 sequences, 25% to 30% of them seen just once. The sample here was PBMCs, taken before TCRalphabeta/CD19-depleted stem cell transplant. Source of these receptors: a boy in the first two years of life with Wiskott-Aldrich syndrome, due to receive a stem cell transplant.

This clonotype was observed a few times. V is TRBV5-6 and J is TRBJ2-3, with no clear D. Trimming stripped 0 bases from V and 1 base from J, with 12 bases between. There are 16 residues in the CDR3. The germline V gene encodes CDR1 SGHDT and CDR2 YYEEEE. The DNA for the CDR3 is TGTGCCAGCAGCTTGGGGGTCAGCGCGCGCACAGATACGCAGTATTTT. Protein product: CASSLGVSARTDTQYF.

This clonotype was recorded a few times. This chain uses TRBV15 with TRBJ1-5; 10 nucleotides match TRBD1. This CDR3 is 14 amino acids long. The V and J ends lost 1 base and 7 bases, in that order; junction bases with no gene match: 1. From germline, CDR1 is LNHNV and CDR2 YYDKDF (reference sequence). CDR3 bases: TGTGCCACCAGCAGAGTGACAGGGGGCCAGCCCCAGCATTTT. Amino acids: CATSRVTGGQPQHF.

The CDR3 region has the DNA TGCAGTGCTACGGGTAGCGGTAGCCCCCCAGATACGCAGTATTTT. The encoded protein is CSATGSGSPPDTQYF. The chain couples TRBV20-1 to TRBJ2-3; D might be TRBD2 (6 bases). This CDR3 is 15 amino acids long. Looked up from germline, CDR1 is DFQATT and CDR2 is SNEGSKA (reference sequence). V was cut by 4 bases and J by 4 bases, with 18 bases left in between.

The rearrangement joins TRBV7-3 to TRBJ1-6; maybe TRBD1 (5 bases). This CDR3 spans 15 amino acids. Trimming took off 5 bases at V and 7 bases at J, with 15 bases between the two ends. Germline loops: CDR1 SGHTA, CDR2 FQGTGA. In nucleotides, the CDR3 is TGTGCCAGCAGCGGGGGAGGGCGTCAGAATTCACCCCTCCACTTT. It yields the protein CASSGGGRQNSPLHF.

The CDR3 sequence: CASSFGGNEKLFF. The CDR3, as DNA: TGTGCCAGCAGCTTTGGAGGGAATGAAAAACTGTTTTTT. V is TRBV11-2 and J is TRBJ1-4; unclear D gene. The CDR3 loop spans 13 amino acids. V was trimmed by 3 bases and J by 5 bases, leaving 7 bases between them. Germline-derived CDR1 and CDR2 are SGHAT and FQNNGV.

There are a few counts of this clonotype. The chain joins TRBV29-1 to TRBJ1-5, with D possibly TRBD1 on 5 matching bases. Germline V lookup: CDR1 SQVTM, CDR2 ANQGSEA. The V end was cut by 5 bases, the J end by 4 bases, with 12 bases between. The CDR3 sequence is 13 residues long. The CDR3 loop reads CSVLTEPNQPQHF. The CDR3 DNA is TGCAGCGTTTTGACAGAACCAAATCAGCCCCAGCATTTT.

There are a few counts of this clonotype. This chain joins TRBV27 and TRBJ2-5, with TRBD1 matching 10 bases. Germline V gene lookup returns CDR1 MNHEY and CDR2 SMNVEV (reference sequence). Trimming removed 5 bases from V and 4 bases from J; junction bases left unmatched: 4. The length of the CDR3 is 14 residues. The CDR3 protein is CASSADRGSETQYF. DNA of the CDR3: TGTGCCAGCAGTGCGGACAGGGGGTCAGAGACCCAGTACTTC.

This clonotype came up a few times. The genes are TRBV28 and TRBJ2-3, with 9 positions matching TRBD1. The CDR3 has 14 residues. CDR1 MDHEN and CDR2 SYDVKM come from the germline V gene. The trim removed 7 bases at V and 2 bases at J, leaving 4 bases unmatched. DNA for the CDR3: TGTGCCAGCACTGGACAGGGGTACACAGATACGCAGTATTTT. Its protein is CASTGQGYTDTQYF.

The chain joins TRBV7-8 to TRBJ2-1, with 14 bases lining up with TRBD2. The CDR3 has 15 amino acids. Germline V lookup: CDR1 SGHVS, CDR2 FQNEAQ. Trimming cost V 5 bases and J 5 bases; bases outside gene matches: 2. The CDR3 DNA sequence: TGTGCCAGCAGCGGGGGACTAGCGGGGGACAATGAGCAGTTCTTC. Translated, it gives CASSGGLAGDNEQFF.

This clonotype was counted a few times. The V call is TRBV5-1, the J call TRBJ1-5; D uncertain. V lost 6 bases to trimming and J lost 2 bases, with 12 bases between them. From germline, CDR1 is SGHRS and CDR2 YFSETQ. The CDR3 is 14 residues long. The CDR3, as DNA: TGCGCCAGCAAGGTTGACCCCGGCAATCAGCCCCAGCATTTT. It yields the protein CASKVDPGNQPQHF.

The chain carries TRBV6-5 and TRBJ1-4; TRBD1 might be the D (5 bases). V lost 8 bases and J 4 bases, leaving 14 bases between the germline ends. This CDR3 is built from 14 residues. Germline-derived CDR1 and CDR2 are MNHEY and SVGAGI. CDR3 sequence reads: CASRSAGVNEKLFF. The CDR3 DNA reads as TGTGCCAGCCGTTCGGCGGGGGTTAATGAAAAACTGTTTTTT.

This clonotype was seen only a few times. The J gene is TRBJ1-4, the V gene TRBV5-1; TRBD1 might be the D (5 bases). The germline V gene encodes CDR1 SGHRS and CDR2 YFSETQ. Trimming left V 0 bases short and J 7 bases short, with 13 bases between. This CDR3 spans 15 amino acids. The CDR3 DNA follows: TGCGCCAGCAGCTTGGGCCGAAGGGGCGCTGAAAAACTGTTTTTT. Protein product: CASSLGRRGAEKLFF. The whole variable domain, remainder taken from reference TRBV5-1 and TRBJ1-4, is KAGVTQTPRYLIKTRGQQVTLSCSPISGHRSVSWYQQTPGQGLQFLFEYFSETQRNKGNFPGRFSGRQFSNSRSEMNVSTLELGDSALYLCASSLGRRGAEKLFFGSGTQLSVL.

The rearrangement joins TRBV6-1 to TRBJ1-4, with 7 bases identical to TRBD1. Germline V gives CDR1 MNHNS, CDR2 SASEGT. V dropped 7 bases and J dropped 8; count of bases not matched to a gene: 13. CDR3 length equals 15 residues. The CDR3 coding sequence is TGTGCCAGCACCGAAGGACAGGTTCCACACGAAAAACTGTTTTTT. Protein: CASTEGQVPHEKLFF.

The chain is built from TRBV5-1 and TRBJ2-1; 9 bases fit TRBD2. Germline V gene lookup returns CDR1 SGHRS and CDR2 YFSETQ. This CDR3 comprises 14 residues. J gave up 0 bases and V 8 bases, and 3 bases lay outside the gene matches. DNA of the CDR3: TGCGCCAGTGAAGCGGGAGGCTCCTACAATGAGCAGTTCTTC. Encoded protein: CASEAGGSYNEQFF.

The chain couples TRBV5-1 to TRBJ2-1; 15 nucleotides agree with TRBD2. The ends lost 4 bases at V and 6 bases at J; junction bases unmatched: 5. Germline V CDR1 and CDR2: SGHRS, YFSETQ. The CDR3 consists of 16 residues. The CDR3 loop is CASSRTSGRVRNEQFF. The CDR3 DNA reads as TGCGCCAGCAGCCGGACTAGCGGGAGGGTCCGCAATGAGCAGTTCTTC.

This clonotype was found many times. CDR3 coding DNA: TGTGCCAGCAGTACCACAGATACGCAGTATTTT. It yields the protein CASSTTDTQYF. This chain links TRBV28 with TRBJ2-3; D unclear. Trimming cost V 5 bases and J 2 bases, with 2 bases left between them. The CDR3 has 11 residues. Germline V gives CDR1 MDHEN, CDR2 SYDVKM. The full variable domain, completed using reference TRBV28 and TRBJ2-3, is DVKVTQSSRYLVKRTGEKVFLECVQDMDHENMFWYRQDPGLGLRLIYFSYDVKMKEKGDIPEGYSVSREKKERFSLILESASTNQTSMYLCASSTTDTQYFGPGTRLTVL.

This clonotype was seen a few times. The chain joins TRBV20-1 to TRBJ2-1, with a weak D call TRBD2 (6 bases). The CDR3 spans 13 residues. The V gene lost 3 bases and the J gene lost 3 bases, with 9 bases spanning the gap. Germline V CDR1 and CDR2: DFQATT, SNEGSKA (reference sequence). CDR3 protein: CSASGRDYNEQFF. The CDR3 DNA follows: TGCAGTGCTAGCGGGAGAGACTACAATGAGCAGTTCTTC.

This clonotype turned up a few times. This sequence joins TRBV6-5 and TRBJ2-2; D gene unclear. The length of the CDR3 is 14 residues. Per germline, CDR1 MNHEY and CDR2 SVGAGI. Deletions cut 2 bases from V and 1 base from J, with 5 bases between. CDR3 sequence (DNA): TGTGCCAGCAGTTACGGAGAGAACACCGGGGAGCTGTTTTTT. Translating gives CASSYGENTGELFF.

The rearrangement links TRBV18 to TRBJ1-3; D remains unclear. Deletions cut 2 bases from V and 0 bases from J, with 8 bases between. Germline loops: CDR1 KGHSH, CDR2 LQKENI. The CDR3 has 15 amino acids. The CDR3 region has the DNA TGTGCCAGCTCACCATTACCGAGCTCTGGAAACACCATATATTTT. It translates to CASSPLPSSGNTIYF. Full variable domain (missing parts from reference TRBV18 and TRBJ1-3): NAGVMQNPRHLVRRRGQEARLRCSPMKGHSHVYWYRQLPEEGLKFMVYLQKENIIDESGMPKERFSAEFPKEGPSILRIQQVVRGDSAAYFCASSPLPSSGNTIYFGEGSWLTVV.

V usage is TRBV27 and J usage is TRBJ2-5; D uncertain. The CDR3 spans 16 residues. The V and J ends lost 3 bases and 2 bases respectively, with 16 bases between them. CDR1 and CDR2 (germline): MNHEY, SMNVEV (reference sequence). CDR3 sequence reads: CASSFGQVGSQETQYF. Here the CDR3 DNA reads TGTGCCAGCAGTTTCGGGCAGGTTGGATCTCAAGAGACCCAGTACTTC.

This clonotype was seen a few times. The chain employs TRBV20-1 and TRBJ2-7; 11 nucleotides line up with TRBD2. The CDR3 contains 15 residues. Germline V gene data show CDR1 as DFQATT and CDR2 as SNEGSKA (reference sequence). V shed 6 bases and J 7 bases; nucleotides not matched to a gene: 14. In nucleotides, the CDR3 is TGCAGTGCCCTAACCACTAGCGGGAGTCTGGGGGAGCAGTACTTC. Protein sequence: CSALTTSGSLGEQYF.

CDR3 protein: CASSTGRGWQPQHF. CDR3 in DNA: TGTGCCAGCAGCACAGGCAGGGGATGGCAGCCCCAGCATTTT. J is TRBJ1-5 and V is TRBV7-2; maybe TRBD1 (6 bases). Germline CDR1 is SGHTA and CDR2 is FQGNSA. The V end lost 5 bases, the J end lost 7 bases, and 15 bases lay between the germline ends. The CDR3 spans 14 residues.

The CDR3 DNA follows: TGTGCCAGCCGACAGGGGGCGAACCTAGTCTACGAGCAGTACTTC. Translated: CASRQGANLVYEQYF. The chain links TRBV28 to TRBJ2-7, with 10 positions matching TRBD1. Germline trimming cut 8 bases from V and 3 bases from J; bases unmatched to any gene: 10. From germline, CDR1 is MDHEN and CDR2 SYDVKM. The CDR3 sequence is 15 residues long.

The chain links TRBV7-3 to TRBJ2-1; D is ambiguous. This CDR3 spans 15 amino acids. Trimming removed 3 bases from V and 2 bases from J, with 11 bases in between. The V gene's germline CDR1 is SGHTA and CDR2 FQGTGA. Written as DNA, the CDR3 is TGTGCCAGCAGCTTCACCAGCGCGACCTACAATGAGCAGTTCTTC. It specifies CASSFTSATYNEQFF.

About this clonotype: At one end, the junction sequence differs from germline, possibly due to a read error. This chain links TRBV20-1 with TRBJ1-4; 7 bases match TRBD1. There are 14 residues in the CDR3. From germline, CDR1 is DFQATT and CDR2 SNEGSKA (reference sequence). The CDR3 region has the DNA TGCAGTGCACCGGTCGACAGGGTCGGGGAAAACCTGTTTTTT. It encodes CSAPVDRVGENLFF.

The chain uses TRBV27 and TRBJ2-2, with TRBD2 matching 10 bases. The CDR3 length is 14 residues. CDR1 MNHEY and CDR2 SMNVEV come from the germline V gene (reference sequence). V was clipped by 8 bases and J by 6 bases; unmatched bases: 6. CDR3 amino acids: CASLRAGGPGELFF. The CDR3 nucleotides are TGTGCCAGCCTTAGAGCGGGAGGGCCCGGGGAGCTGTTTTTT.

The rearrangement uses TRBV12-3 or TRBV12-4 and TRBJ2-4, with D perhaps TRBD1 (5 bases). This CDR3 region has 14 residues. Trimming cost V 2 bases and J 12 bases, with 17 bases left between them. The CDR3 loop is CASSLYIGATSQYF. Here the CDR3 DNA reads TGTGCCAGCAGTTTATATATAGGGGCGACCAGTCAGTACTTC.